Many counts were recorded for the clone carrying this T cell receptor beta chain. Its matching antigen is unknown. This entry comes from a study of T cell repertoires in cytomegalovirus infection. On the study more broadly: It was recently identified HLA-C-restricted and well-studied HLA-B-restricted CMV epitopes that the study used. From public TCR beta signatures came an indication of both CMV infection and matching HLA type. Findings of the study overall: It was HLA-C-restricted CMV-specific TCR beta clonotypes that dominated the response ex vivo. Adding up the frequency of public TCR beta families identified people who carried CMV plus the relevant HLA.

A single record per CDR3 protein comes from TCRdb applying MiXCR to the reads. The data contain roughly 920,000 distinct CDR3 sequences, around 32% of them singletons. CDR1 is SEHNR and CDR2 is FQNEAQ in the germline V gene (reference sequence). This CDR3 is 13 amino acids long. V lost 2 bases and J 5 bases, leaving 9 bases between the germline ends. This sequence originates from a human donor in good health (CMV status not recorded). Some clones in this sample may be carry-over from other donors' samples. The chain joins TRBV7-9 to TRBJ2-5, with D unresolved. Sample: cultured CD8+ T cells from PBMCs, taken from culture after CMV antigen stimulation. The chain's CDR3 is CASSLKAWETQYF. In DNA form, the CDR3 reads TGTGCCAGCAGCTTAAAGGCCTGGGAGACCCAGTACTTC.